These T cell receptor beta chains were read from a single sample in a study of blood T cells in healthy people across ages. Each CDR3 protein gets one entry after TCRdb re-called the 5' RACE reads with MiXCR. The sample lists almost 550,000 distinct CDR3 sequences; approximately 25% were seen once. These same records also appear under a second study, on T cells of mothers and their children.

Specimen: blood. These TCRs come from a boy under 18 in good health. Both conserved end residues are part of each CDR3. Each record gives: clone size, J gene, D gene, V gene, CDR3 DNA, CDR3 protein. The D gene is left open where the match is weak. Size values are once, few and many counts, or a class for expanded clones, and some rows have none.

NA | TRBJ2-1 | TRBD1 | TRBV4-1 | TGCGCCAGCAGCCAAGTCATAACCGACAGGGGGAATGAGCAGTTTTTC | CASSQVITDRGNEQFF
few | TRBJ1-4 | NA | TRBV20-1 | TGCAGTGCTAGAGCAGGGCGGGTAGTTGCAACTAATGAAAAACTGTTTTTT | CSARAGRVVATNEKLFF
NA | TRBJ1-5 | NA | TRBV6-5 | TGTGCCAGCAGTTACCGGACAAGTAGCAATCAGCCCCAGCATTTT | CASSYRTSSNQPQHF
few | TRBJ2-7 | TRBD1 | TRBV4-1 | TGCGCCAGCAGCCAAGTTAGGGGCGACAGGGTGTACCACGAGCAGTACTTC | CASSQVRGDRVYHEQYF
NA | TRBJ2-7 | TRBD2 | TRBV9 | TGTGCCAGCAGCGTAGGTAGCGGGAGTAGCTACGAGCAGTACTTC | CASSVGSGSSYEQYF
NA | TRBJ2-7 | TRBD1 | TRBV4-1 | TGCGCCAGCAGCCAAGATCTGACAGGGGCAGGATACGAGCAGTACTTC | CASSQDLTGAGYEQYF
NA | TRBJ1-1 | TRBD1 | TRBV4-3 | TGCGCCAGCAGCCAGGACAGGGGGGGGAACACTGAAGCTTTCTTT | CASSQDRGGNTEAFF
NA | TRBJ2-2 | NA | TRBV2 | TGTGCCAGCAGTTACAGGGAAAAGAGCACCGGGGAGCTGTTTTTT | CASSYREKSTGELFF
NA | TRBJ2-3 | NA | TRBV4-3 | TGCGCCAGCAGCTATAGCGGAGGGTTTGGTACGCAGTATTTT | CASSYSGGFGTQYF
NA | TRBJ2-7 | TRBD2 | TRBV7-9 | TGTGCCAGCAGCTCCTCGGGTCAGCGGGGCGCCTACGAGCAGTACTTC | CASSSSGQRGAYEQYF
once | TRBJ2-1 | NA | TRBV3-1 | TGTGCCAGCAGCCTCGCGTATCCCTACAATGAGCAGTTCTTC | CASSLAYPYNEQFF
many | TRBJ2-7 | TRBD2 | TRBV5-1 | TGCGCCAGCAGCTTGCTAGCGGGGACCATCTACGAGCAGTACTTC | CASSLLAGTIYEQYF
many | TRBJ2-1 | NA | TRBV7-3 | TGTGCCAGCAGTCCTACTAGGGGCCACAATGAGCAGTTCTTC | CASSPTRGHNEQFF
NA | TRBJ1-2 | NA | TRBV20-1 | TGCAGTGCTAGGGGCGTTGGGGGGAGTGATGGCTACACCTTC | CSARGVGGSDGYTF
many | TRBJ2-5 | TRBD2 | TRBV20-1 | TGCAGTGCTCGAGCGGGGTTCCAAGAGACCCAGTACTTC | CSARAGFQETQYF
few | TRBJ2-5 | NA | TRBV28 | TGTGCCAGCAGTTTATGGGCGGCCCAAGAGACCCAGTACTTC | CASSLWAAQETQYF
NA | TRBJ2-6 | NA | TRBV4-1 | TGCGCCAGCAGCCAAGATAGACGGGTTCAAGGGGCCAACGTCCTGACTTTC | CASSQDRRVQGANVLTF
NA | TRBJ2-3 | NA | TRBV18 | TGTGCCAGCTCACCCCAGGCCGGGAGAAAGACAGATACGCAGTATTTT | CASSPQAGRKTDTQYF
NA | TRBJ2-1 | NA | TRBV20-1 | TGCAGTGCAGCACCGGTCTCCTACAATGAGCAGTTCTTC | CSAAPVSYNEQFF
few | TRBJ2-1 | TRBD2 | TRBV24-1 | TGTGCCACCAGTGATAGGAGCGGGACTTACAATGAGCAGTTCTTC | CATSDRSGTYNEQFF
NA | TRBJ2-5 | TRBD2 | TRBV4-1 | TGCGCCAGCAACCGTACTAGCGGCCAAGAGACCCAGTACTTC | CASNRTSGQETQYF
few | TRBJ2-3 | TRBD2 | TRBV20-1 | TGCAGTGCCCCTTTTAGCGGGAATACGCAGTATTTT | CSAPFSGNTQYF
NA | TRBJ2-3 | TRBD2 | TRBV4-1 | TGCGCCAGCAGCCAAGAGCAGCGGGGCGGCACAGATACGCAGTATTTT | CASSQEQRGGTDTQYF
NA | TRBJ1-1 | NA | TRBV20-1 | TGCAGTGCTCCCCCTAGCAGGGGGAACACTGAAGCTTTCTTT | CSAPPSRGNTEAFF
NA | TRBJ1-4 | TRBD1 | TRBV5-5 | TGTGCCAGCAGCTTGGGGGGGACAGTGAGCCCCCCGCCCTATTTT | CASSLGGTVSPPPYF
few | TRBJ2-7 | TRBD2 | TRBV5-1 | TGCGCCAGCAGCCTCAGCCTGTCAGCGGGAGGGTCCTACGAGCAGTACTTC | CASSLSLSAGGSYEQYF
NA | TRBJ2-3 | NA | TRBV20-1 | TGCAGTGCGGACCCTAGCACAGATACGCAGTATTTT | CSADPSTDTQYF
few | TRBJ1-4 | NA | TRBV20-1 | TGCAGTGCCGGATCCCGCAGCGGAAAACTGTTTTTT | CSAGSRSGKLFF
NA | TRBJ2-1 | TRBD2 | TRBV24-1 | TGTGCCACCAGTGATCCTAGCGGGAGCTCCTACAATGAGCAGTTCTTC | CATSDPSGSSYNEQFF
many | TRBJ1-1 | NA | TRBV6-5 | TGTGCCAGCAGTTACTCCAGGGTTCAGGCTGAAGCTTTCTTT | CASSYSRVQAEAFF
NA | TRBJ2-3 | TRBD1 | TRBV29-1 | TGCAGCGTTGAAGATGGTACAGGGGGCACAGATACGCAGTATTTT | CSVEDGTGGTDTQYF
NA | TRBJ1-5 | NA | TRBV5-5 | TGTGCCAGCACCCTCGGGGGGGGTGGCAATCAGCCCCAGCATTTT | CASTLGGGGNQPQHF
NA | TRBJ2-5 | TRBD1 | TRBV28 | TGTGCCAGCACCTTGACCGACAGGGTATTGGGGGAGCAGTACTTC | CASTLTDRVLGEQYF
many | TRBJ1-4 | NA | TRBV4-2 | TGTGCCAGCAGCCCCAGGGTAACTAATGAAAAACTGTTTTTT | CASSPRVTNEKLFF
NA | TRBJ2-1 | NA | TRBV7-2 | TGTGCCAGCAGCTTACAGGGAGCACCCTACAATGAGCAGTTCTTC | CASSLQGAPYNEQFF
NA | TRBJ1-5 | NA | TRBV7-9 | TGTGCCAGCAGCCCCCCGGGAGGGTCTATAGGGCCCCAGCATTTT | CASSPPGGSIGPQHF
few | TRBJ1-4 | TRBD1 | TRBV6-1 | TGTGCCAGCAGACCTAACGGACAGGGGGCTAATGAAAAACTGTTTTTT | CASRPNGQGANEKLFF
few | TRBJ2-3 | TRBD2 | TRBV28 | TGTGCCAGCTCCGGGACTAGCCGCACAGATACGCAGTATTTT | CASSGTSRTDTQYF
NA | TRBJ1-1 | NA | TRBV20-1 | TGCAGTGCTAGAGGACACCTAGATGCGGGCACTGAAGCTTTCTTT | CSARGHLDAGTEAFF
NA | TRBJ1-1 | NA | TRBV15 | TGTGCCACCAGCGGACTGCAGAACACTGAAGCTTTCTTT | CATSGLQNTEAFF
once | TRBJ1-2 | NA | TRBV4-1 | TGCGCCAGCAGCCAGACCGGGACCGAGAGTTTCTATGGCTACACCTTC | CASSQTGTESFYGYTF